Below, 2 T cell receptor beta chains from the same sample are listed, as sequenced in a study of T cell repertoires in cytomegalovirus infection. MiXCR, run by TCRdb on the reads, gives a single entry per CDR3 protein. This sample has fewer than 350,000 distinct CDR3 sequences, with 15% to 20% found just once. The sample taken for sequencing was PBMCs. Source of these receptors: a human donor in good health (CMV status not recorded). Some clones in this sample may be carry-over from other donors' samples.

The gene calls are TRBV14 and TRBJ2-7; 8 nucleotides align to TRBD1. CDR1 is SGHDN and CDR2 is FVKESK in the germline V gene. This CDR3 is 15 amino acids long. J gave up 0 bases and V 3 bases, and 4 bases lay outside the gene matches. Here the CDR3 DNA reads TGTGCCAGCAGCCAGGTCCAGGGGGCCTCCTACGAGCAGTACTTC. Encoded protein: CASSQVQGASYEQYF.

V gene TRBV15 combines with J gene TRBJ2-1; D might be TRBD1 (5 bases). Deletions cut 5 bases from V and 13 bases from J, with 18 bases between. CDR3 length equals 13 residues. CDR1 and CDR2 from the germline V gene are LNHNV and YYDKDF (reference sequence). The CDR3 DNA sequence: TGTGCCACCAGCGGGTTATGGGGCCTCGGTCAGTTCTTC. Residues: CATSGLWGLGQFF. The whole variable domain, filled in from reference TRBV15 and TRBJ2-1, reads DAMVIQNPRYQVTQFGKPVTLSCSQTLNHNVMYWYQQKSSQAPKLLFHYYDKDFNNEADTPDNFQSRRPNTSFCFLDIRSPGLGDTAMYLCATSGLWGLGQFFGPGTRLTVL.